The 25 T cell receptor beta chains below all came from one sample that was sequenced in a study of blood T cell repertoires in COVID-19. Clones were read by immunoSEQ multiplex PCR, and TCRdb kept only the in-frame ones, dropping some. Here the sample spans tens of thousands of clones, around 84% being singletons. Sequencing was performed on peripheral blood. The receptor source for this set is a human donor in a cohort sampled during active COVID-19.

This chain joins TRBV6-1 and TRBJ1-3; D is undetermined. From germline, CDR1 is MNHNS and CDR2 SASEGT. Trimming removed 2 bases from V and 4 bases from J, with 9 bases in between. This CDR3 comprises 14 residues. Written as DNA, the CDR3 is TGTGCCAGCAGTGAACGGGGTCAGGGAAACACCATATATTTT. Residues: CASSERGQGNTIYF.

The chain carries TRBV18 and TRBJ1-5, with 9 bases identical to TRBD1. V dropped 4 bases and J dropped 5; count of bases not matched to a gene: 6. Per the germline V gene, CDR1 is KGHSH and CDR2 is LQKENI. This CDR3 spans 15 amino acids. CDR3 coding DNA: TGTGCCAGCTCACTTACGGGACAGGGCGATCAGCCCCAGCATTTT. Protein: CASSLTGQGDQPQHF. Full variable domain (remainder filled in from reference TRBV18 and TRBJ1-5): NAGVMQNPRHLVRRRGQEARLRCSPMKGHSHVYWYRQLPEEGLKFMVYLQKENIIDESGMPKERFSAEFPKEGPSILRIQQVVRGDSAAYFCASSLTGQGDQPQHFGDGTRLSIL.

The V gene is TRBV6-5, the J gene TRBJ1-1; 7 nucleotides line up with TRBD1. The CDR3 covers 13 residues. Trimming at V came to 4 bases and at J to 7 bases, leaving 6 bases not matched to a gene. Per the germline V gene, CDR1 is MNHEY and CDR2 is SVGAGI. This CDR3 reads CASSSQGGGEAFF. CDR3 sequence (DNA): TGTGCCAGCAGTTCCCAGGGGGGCGGTGAAGCTTTCTTT.

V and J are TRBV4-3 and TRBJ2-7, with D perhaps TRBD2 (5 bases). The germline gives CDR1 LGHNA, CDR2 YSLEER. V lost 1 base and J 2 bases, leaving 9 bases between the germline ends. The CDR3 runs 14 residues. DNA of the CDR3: TGCGCCAGCAGCCAAGTCCCCGGGACCTACGAGCAGTACTTC. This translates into CASSQVPGTYEQYF.

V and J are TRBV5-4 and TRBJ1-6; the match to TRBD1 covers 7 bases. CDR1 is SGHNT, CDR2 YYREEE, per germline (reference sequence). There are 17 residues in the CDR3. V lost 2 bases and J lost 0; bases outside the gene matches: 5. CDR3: CASSFAGGSSYNSPLHF. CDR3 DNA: TGTGCCAGCAGCTTCGCAGGGGGTAGCTCCTATAATTCACCCCTCCACTTT. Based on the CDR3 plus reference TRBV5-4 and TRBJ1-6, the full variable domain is ETGVTQSPTHLIKTRGQQVTLRCSSQSGHNTVSWYQQALGQGPQFIFQYYREEENGRGNFPPRFSGLQFPNYSSELNVNALELDDSALYLCASSFAGGSSYNSPLHFGNGTRLTVT.

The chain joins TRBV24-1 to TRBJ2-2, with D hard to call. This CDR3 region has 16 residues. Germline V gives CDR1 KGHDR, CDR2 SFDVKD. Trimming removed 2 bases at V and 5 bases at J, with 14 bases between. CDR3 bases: TGTGCCACCAGTGATTCCCCAGTGGAGAAAACCGGGGAGCTGTTTTTT. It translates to CATSDSPVEKTGELFF.

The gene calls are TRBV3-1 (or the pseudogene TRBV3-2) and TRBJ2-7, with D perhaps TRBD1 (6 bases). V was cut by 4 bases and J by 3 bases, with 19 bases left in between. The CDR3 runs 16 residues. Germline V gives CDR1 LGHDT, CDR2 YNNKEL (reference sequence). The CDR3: CASSPYVGTIHYEQYF. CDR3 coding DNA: TGTGCCAGCAGCCCCTATGTCGGGACAATTCACTACGAGCAGTACTTC.

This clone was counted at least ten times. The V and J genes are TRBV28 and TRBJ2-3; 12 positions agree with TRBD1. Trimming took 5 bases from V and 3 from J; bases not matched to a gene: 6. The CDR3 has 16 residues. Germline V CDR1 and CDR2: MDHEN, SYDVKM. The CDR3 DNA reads TGTGCCAGCAGTCTTCCGGGACAGGGGGCAACAGATACGCAGTATTTT. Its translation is CASSLPGQGATDTQYF.

CDR3 bases: TGTGCCAGCAGCCCCACCGAGGGATACGAGCAGTACGTC. The encoded protein is CASSPTEGYEQYV. The genes are TRBV6-2 or TRBV6-3 and TRBJ2-7, with a weak D call TRBD2 (5 bases). CDR3 length equals 13 residues. V shed 6 bases and J shed 4 bases, with 13 bases lying between them. The V gene's germline CDR1 is MNHEY and CDR2 SVGEGT.

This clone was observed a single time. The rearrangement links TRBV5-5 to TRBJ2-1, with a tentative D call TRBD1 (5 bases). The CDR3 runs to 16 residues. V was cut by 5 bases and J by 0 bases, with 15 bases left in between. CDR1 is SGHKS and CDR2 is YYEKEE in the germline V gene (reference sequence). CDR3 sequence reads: CASRRPRQSSYNEQFF. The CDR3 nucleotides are TGTGCCAGCAGGCGACCCCGACAGAGCTCCTACAATGAGCAGTTCTTC. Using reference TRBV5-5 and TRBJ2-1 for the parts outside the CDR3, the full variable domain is DAGVTQSPTHLIKTRGQQVTLRCSPISGHKSVSWYQQVLGQGPQFIFQYYEKEERGRGNFPDRFSARQFPNYSSELNVNALLLGDSALYLCASRRPRQSSYNEQFFGPGTRLTVL.

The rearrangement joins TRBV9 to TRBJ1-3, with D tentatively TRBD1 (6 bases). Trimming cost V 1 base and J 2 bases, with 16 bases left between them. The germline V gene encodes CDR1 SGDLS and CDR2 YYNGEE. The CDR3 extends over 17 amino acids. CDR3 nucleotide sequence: TGTGCCAGCAGCGTACTAGACGGACAGACGCCTGGAAACACCATATATTTT. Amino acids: CASSVLDGQTPGNTIYF.

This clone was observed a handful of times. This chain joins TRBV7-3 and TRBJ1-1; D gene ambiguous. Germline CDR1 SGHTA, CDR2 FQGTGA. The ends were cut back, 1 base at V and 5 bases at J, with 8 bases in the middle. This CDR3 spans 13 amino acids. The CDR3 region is CASSLNPQTEAFF. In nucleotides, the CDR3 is TGTGCCAGCAGCTTAAACCCCCAGACTGAAGCTTTCTTT.

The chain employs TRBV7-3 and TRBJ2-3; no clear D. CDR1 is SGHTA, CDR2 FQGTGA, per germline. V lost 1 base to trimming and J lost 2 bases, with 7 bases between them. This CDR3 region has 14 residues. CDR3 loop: CASSLSDHTDTQYF. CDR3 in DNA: TGTGCCAGCAGCTTAAGCGATCACACAGATACGCAGTATTTT.

CDR3 residues: CASSSGTGRLNTEAFF. The CDR3 region has the DNA TGTGCCAGCAGCTCAGGGACAGGTAGGTTGAACACTGAAGCTTTCTTT. The V gene is TRBV27, the J gene TRBJ1-1; 8 positions agree with TRBD1. This CDR3 comprises 16 residues. V lost 6 bases, J lost 0 bases, and 9 bases stayed unmatched. Germline CDR1 reads MNHEY; CDR2 reads SMNVEV (reference sequence).

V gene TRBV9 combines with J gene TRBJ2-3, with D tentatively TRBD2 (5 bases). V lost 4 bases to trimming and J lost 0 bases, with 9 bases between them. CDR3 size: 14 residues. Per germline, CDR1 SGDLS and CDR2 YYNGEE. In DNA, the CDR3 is TGTGCCAGCAGCCACCCGGGGAGCACAGATACGCAGTATTTT. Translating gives CASSHPGSTDTQYF.

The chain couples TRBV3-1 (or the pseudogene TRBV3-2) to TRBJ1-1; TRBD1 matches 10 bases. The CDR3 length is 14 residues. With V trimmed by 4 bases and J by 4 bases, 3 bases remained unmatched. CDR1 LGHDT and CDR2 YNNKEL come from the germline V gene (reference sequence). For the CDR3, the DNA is TGTGCCAGCAGCCGGGACAGGGGTGGCACTGAAGCTTTCTTT. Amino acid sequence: CASSRDRGGTEAFF.

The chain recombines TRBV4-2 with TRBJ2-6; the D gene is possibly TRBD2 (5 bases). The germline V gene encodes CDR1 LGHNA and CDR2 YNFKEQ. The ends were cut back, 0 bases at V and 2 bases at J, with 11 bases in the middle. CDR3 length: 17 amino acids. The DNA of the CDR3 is TGTGCCAGCAGCCAAGATGGTTGGAGGACTGGGGCCAACGTCCTGACTTTC. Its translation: CASSQDGWRTGANVLTF.

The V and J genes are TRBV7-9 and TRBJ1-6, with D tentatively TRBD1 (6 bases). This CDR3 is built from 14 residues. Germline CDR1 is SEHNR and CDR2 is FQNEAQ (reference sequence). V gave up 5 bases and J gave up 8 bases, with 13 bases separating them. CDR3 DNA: TGTGCCAGCAGCGAACAGGGCTTTGATTCACCCCTCCACTTT. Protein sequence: CASSEQGFDSPLHF.

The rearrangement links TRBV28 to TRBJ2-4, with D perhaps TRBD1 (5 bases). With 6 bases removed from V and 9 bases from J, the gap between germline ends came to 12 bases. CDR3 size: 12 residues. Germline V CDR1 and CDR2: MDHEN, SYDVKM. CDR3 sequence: CASRSQGSIQYF. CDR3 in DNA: TGTGCCAGCAGGAGCCAGGGTAGCATTCAGTACTTC.

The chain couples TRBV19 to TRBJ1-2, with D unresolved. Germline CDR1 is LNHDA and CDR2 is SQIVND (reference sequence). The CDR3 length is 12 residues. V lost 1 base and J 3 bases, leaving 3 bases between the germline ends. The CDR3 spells CASSIGDYGYTF. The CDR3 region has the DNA TGTGCCAGTAGTATAGGAGACTATGGCTACACCTTC.

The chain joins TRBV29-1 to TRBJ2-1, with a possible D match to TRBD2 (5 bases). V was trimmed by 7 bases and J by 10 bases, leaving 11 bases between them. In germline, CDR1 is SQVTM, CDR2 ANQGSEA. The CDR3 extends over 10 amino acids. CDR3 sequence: CSAREYEQFF. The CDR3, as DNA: TGCAGCGCTAGGGAGTACGAGCAGTTCTTC.

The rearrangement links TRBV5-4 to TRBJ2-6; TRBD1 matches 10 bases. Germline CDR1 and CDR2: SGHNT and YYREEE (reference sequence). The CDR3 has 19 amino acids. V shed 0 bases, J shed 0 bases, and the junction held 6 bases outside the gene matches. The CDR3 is CASSLEGTGVGSGANVLTF. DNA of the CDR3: TGTGCCAGCAGCTTGGAGGGGACAGGGGTGGGCTCTGGGGCCAACGTCCTGACTTTC.

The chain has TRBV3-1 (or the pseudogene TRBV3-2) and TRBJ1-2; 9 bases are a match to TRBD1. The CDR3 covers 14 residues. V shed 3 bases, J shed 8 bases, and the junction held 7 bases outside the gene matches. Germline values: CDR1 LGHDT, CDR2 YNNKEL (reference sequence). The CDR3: CASSHTGTGPGYTF. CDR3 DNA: TGTGCCAGCAGCCACACCGGGACAGGGCCCGGCTACACCTTC.

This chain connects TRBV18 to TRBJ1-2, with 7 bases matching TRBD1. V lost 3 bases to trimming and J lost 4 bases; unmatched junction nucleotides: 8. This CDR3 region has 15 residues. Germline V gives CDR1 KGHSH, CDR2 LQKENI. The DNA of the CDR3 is TGTGCCAGCTCACCCGGGACAGAGACTCGCTATGGCTACACCTTC. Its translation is CASSPGTETRYGYTF.

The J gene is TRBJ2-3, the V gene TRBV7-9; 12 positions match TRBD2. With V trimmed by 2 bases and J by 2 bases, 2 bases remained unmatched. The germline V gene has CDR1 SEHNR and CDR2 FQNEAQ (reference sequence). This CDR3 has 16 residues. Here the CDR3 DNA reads TGTGCCAGCAGCTTAAGGACTAGCGGGATCACAGATACGCAGTATTTT. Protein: CASSLRTSGITDTQYF.